This paragraph covers one T cell receptor (beta chain) sequence. Antigen unknown. The authors ran a second PCR of about 7 to 11 cycles using a sample-barcoded 5' primer and a J-beta primer mix. One entry per CDR3 protein, called by TCRdb with MiXCR from the 5' RACE reads. The table has over 1.5 million distinct CDR3 sequences, about 50% seen once. The data were obtained in a study of blood T cells in healthy people across ages. Each sample yielded at least 7 million isolated PBMCs. Study results and caveats: TCR beta diversity per million T cells fell roughly linearly with age. Researchers said unsorted PBMCs prevented a conclusive naive versus antigen-experienced comparison.

Germline V gene sequence: CDR1 MNHEY, CDR2 SVGEGT. The CDR3 sequence is 12 residues long. Deletions cut 6 bases from V and 6 bases from J, with 10 bases between. The sequenced sample consisted of blood. This clonotype was obtained from a woman between 35 and 50 years old in good health. This chain uses TRBV6-2 or TRBV6-3 with TRBJ2-3; D is ambiguous. Here the CDR3 reads CASSHSPDTQYF. The DNA of the CDR3 is TGTGCCAGCAGCCACTCTCCCGATACGCAGTATTTT.